This T cell receptor beta chain was captured by sequencing in a study of CD8+CD57+ T cells in acquired aplastic anemia (dated by TCRdb to between 2017 and 2018). Background on the whole study: DNA extracted from sorted CD4+ and CD8+ cells had a mean of about 3 ug, with a range of roughly 0.19 to 27.4 ug. CD8+CD57+ expansion was defined as frequency above the mean frequency observed in healthy subjects.

Patients chosen for sequencing had shown expansion of CD8+CD57+ cells by flow cytometry. Severe acquired aplastic anemia was diagnosed in all patients according to International Study of Aplastic Anemia and Agranulocytosis and Camitta criteria. Patients had received no therapy at the time of blood sampling. The study deep-sequenced TCR repertoires of sorted CD4+ and CD8+ blood T cells from severe aplastic anemia patients and healthy subjects. Patients were enrolled in the USA under clinicaltrials.gov protocols 00001620, 01623167, 00001397, 00071045, 00081523 and 00961064. Ficoll-Paque density gradient centrifugation was used to isolate peripheral blood mononuclear cells. Before DNA was extracted, CD4+ and CD8+ T cells were sorted using either FACS or magnetic beads. The CDR1 and CDR2 encoded by the germline V gene are SNHLY and FYNNEI. The CDR3 holds 15 amino acids from the cysteine to the phenylalanine.

TCR beta VDJ combination and CDR3 sequence profiling used genomic DNA as the template. An Illumina HiSeq 2000 was the platform used for TCR repertoire sequencing. Under the source paper's analysis protocol: TRBV/TRBJ rearrangement plots, CDR3 size and DJ length profiles, and Simpson's diversity index were used to evaluate the repertoires. Whichever DNA sequence was most abundant in the deep sequencing data was defined as the immunodominant clone. CDR3 amino acid sequences were checked for sharing across subjects and were also compared against the VDJdb database and published repertoires. TCRdb's own reprocessing of the public reads used fastp at Q25 and MiXCR and kept productive beta chains. Merged by CDR3 protein, the rows form single entries marked with the most common genes and DNA. The V and J calls were not made by the authors but by TCRdb's processing. This sample is represented by a few hundred thousand distinct CDR3 sequences; roughly a third of them were singletons. The top ten hold 0.82% of the sample.

On the study overall, not on this receptor specifically: No significant difference in CD8+ Simpson's diversity was found between patients and healthy controls (P=0.060). Around 27 CD8+ CDR3 sequences were found in both patients and controls but appeared to be highly expressed in patients and within the immunodominant clones of the patients.

On this clonotype: The antigen this receptor binds is unknown. The limits of the CDR3 on the DNA are not certain, so only TCRdb's listed CDR3 is given.

The origin of this receptor is a human donor with aplastic anemia. The rearranged segments are TRBV2 and TRBJ2-7; TRBD2, the table's D call, lacks a check against the DNA. Sequencing was performed on sorted CD4+, CD8+, or CD8+CD57+ T cells (not recorded which) from PBMCs. The CDR3 reads CASSLWAGGSYEQHF.